The clone carrying this TCR beta chain turned up a few times. Its antigen is unidentified. These data originate in a study of molecular identifiers for immune sequencing clone quantification. Study conclusions and caveats: In CMV-specific effectors, clones above 20 copies held over 98% of molecules; naive, under 1%.

There are 15 residues in the CDR3. Germline V gene lookup returns CDR1 LNHDA and CDR2 SQIVND (reference sequence). Trimming at V came to 5 bases and at J to 6 bases, leaving 7 bases not matched to a gene. TCRdb redid the calling of the PCR reads with MiXCR, one entry per CDR3 protein. The sample lists about 510,000 distinct CDR3 sequences, over 20% occurring once. The J gene is TRBJ2-3, the V gene TRBV19; 11 bases fit TRBD2. The receptor was derived from a human donor in good health. Some libraries in this study had Jurkat cell RNA spiked in. Sequencing input: naive CD8+ T cells from blood, with Jurkat cell RNA spiked in. Subset of the sample: FACS-sorted CD8+CD4-CCR7+CD45RA+ naive T cells. The CDR3 coding sequence is TGTGCCAGTAGTTTACTAGCGGGAGAGTGGGATACGCAGTATTTT. It yields the protein CASSLLAGEWDTQYF.